These 16 T cell receptor beta chains share one sample of origin, sequenced in a study of T cell changes during pregnancy in multiple sclerosis. Assay used: immunoSEQ multiplex PCR; TCRdb lists only in-frame clones, some missing. The repertoire holds 30,000 to 45,000 clones, with approximately 92% as singletons. Material: CD4+ T cells from peripheral blood mononuclear cells, obtained in the third trimester of pregnancy. The receptors were sampled from a female donor with multiple sclerosis, enrolled in a pregnancy study.

The count of this clone is one. The chain uses TRBV5-6 and TRBJ1-4; D not certain. V was shortened by 1 base and J by 15 bases, with 13 bases between the two germline ends. The CDR3 contains 12 residues. Germline V gives CDR1 SGHDT, CDR2 YYEEEE. CDR3 sequence: CASSLNREKVFF. DNA of the CDR3: TGTGCCAGCAGCTTGAACAGAGAAAAGGTGTTTTTT.

J is TRBJ1-4 and V is TRBV6-5; 8 bases line up with TRBD1. CDR1 and CDR2 from the germline V gene are MNHEY and SVGAGI. The CDR3 covers 16 residues. V shed 2 bases and J 3 bases; nucleotides not matched to a gene: 5. The CDR3 protein is CASSYLQGASNEKLFF. The CDR3 nucleotides are TGTGCCAGCAGTTACCTTCAGGGGGCTTCTAATGAAAAACTGTTTTTT.

The DNA for the CDR3 is TGTGCCAGCTCACCAGGGGCAGAGCAGTTCTTC. Translation gives CASSPGAEQFF. The J gene is TRBJ2-1, the V gene TRBV18, with TRBD1 as a possible D gene (5 bases). Germline values: CDR1 KGHSH, CDR2 LQKENI. The CDR3 consists of 11 residues. The V gene lost 2 bases and the J gene lost 10 bases, with 6 bases spanning the gap.

This clone was detected only once. The chain uses TRBV5-1 and TRBJ1-1; D unresolved. V was cut by 1 base and J by 3 bases, with 10 bases left in between. The germline V gene encodes CDR1 SGHRS and CDR2 YFSETQ. The CDR3 sequence is 14 residues long. CDR3 sequence (DNA): TGCGCCAGCAGCTTGAGTACGGTTGACACTGAAGCTTTCTTT. Protein product: CASSLSTVDTEAFF.

The chain employs TRBV19 and TRBJ2-1, with 8 positions matching TRBD2. Trimming cost V 3 bases and J 6 bases; bases outside gene matches: 4. This CDR3 is built from 14 residues. The germline V gene has CDR1 LNHDA and CDR2 SQIVND (reference sequence). The CDR3 reads CASSIGRDRNEQFF. Here the CDR3 DNA reads TGTGCCAGTAGTATCGGGAGGGATCGCAATGAGCAGTTCTTC.

This chain connects TRBV23-1 to TRBJ1-3; 11 bases align to TRBD1. TRBV23-1 qualifies as an ORF whose function is uncertain. The CDR3 contains 15 residues. Trimming took 3 bases from V and 8 from J; bases not matched to a gene: 6. The CDR3 sequence is CASSHSRDRGDTIYF. CDR3 in DNA: TGCGCCAGCAGTCATTCCCGGGACAGGGGGGACACCATATATTTT.

This rearrangement joins TRBV6-5 to TRBJ2-5; maybe TRBD2 (5 bases). The CDR3 sequence is 12 residues long. Per germline, CDR1 MNHEY and CDR2 SVGAGI. With 5 bases removed from V and 5 bases from J, the gap between germline ends came to 9 bases. The CDR3 spells CASSTGSETQYF. In DNA, the CDR3 is TGTGCCAGCAGTACGGGGTCGGAGACCCAGTACTTC.

As regards this clone: The junction and the germline gene differ at one end; a read error may be behind it. The rearrangement joins TRBV5-6 to TRBJ1-1; 8 positions agree with TRBD1. Germline CDR1 and CDR2: SGHDT and YYEEEE. The CDR3 runs to 15 residues. As DNA, the CDR3 is TGTGCCAGCAGCTTGGGGGACAGGCCTACCCAACGCTTGTGTTTT. Encoded protein: CASSLGDRPTQRLCF.

The CDR3 DNA reads as TGTGCCTGGAGCCAAGGGGGCGGAGAGACCCAGTACTTC. It codes for CAWSQGGGETQYF. The V gene is TRBV30, the J gene TRBJ2-5, with TRBD1 identical over 7 bases. The ends lost 3 bases at V and 4 bases at J; junction bases unmatched: 5. Looked up from germline, CDR1 is GTSNPN and CDR2 is SVGIG (reference sequence). The CDR3 runs to 13 residues. Looking up the rest from reference TRBV30 and TRBJ2-5 gives the full variable domain: SQTIHQWPATLVQPVGSPLSLECTVEGTSNPNLYWYRQAAGRGLQLLFYSVGIGQISSEVPQNLSASRPQDRQFILSSKKLLLSDSGFYLCAWSQGGGETQYFGPGTRLLVL.

This rearrangement joins TRBV7-7 to TRBJ2-3; TRBD2 agrees at 8 bases. J gave up 7 bases and V 5 bases, and 17 bases lay outside the gene matches. The CDR3 extends over 17 amino acids. The V gene's germline CDR1 is SSHAT and CDR2 FNYEAQ (reference sequence). Written as DNA, the CDR3 is TGTGCCAGCAGCCACACGCCGGGACTAGGGGGGACTAATACGCAGTATTTT. This translates into CASSHTPGLGGTNTQYF.

V and J are TRBV5-5 and TRBJ2-1; 10 bases are shared with TRBD2. CDR3 length: 15 residues. Per the germline V gene, CDR1 is SGHKS and CDR2 is YYEKEE (reference sequence). J lost 5 bases, V lost 3 bases, and 5 bases had no gene match. Here the CDR3 reads CASSWTSGDNNEQFF. For the CDR3, the DNA is TGTGCCAGCAGCTGGACTAGCGGAGATAACAATGAGCAGTTCTTC.

This chain connects TRBV4-1 to TRBJ2-1, with 9 bases that match TRBD1. The CDR3 runs to 14 residues. CDR1 and CDR2 from the germline V gene are MGHRA and YSYEKL. V trimming: 0 bases; J trimming: 15 bases; junction bases outside the gene matches: 9. The CDR3 protein is CASSQDVDGDRAFF. The CDR3 region has the DNA TGCGCCAGCAGCCAAGATGTAGATGGGGACAGGGCGTTCTTC.

This sequence joins TRBV5-1 and TRBJ1-1; 8 bases fit TRBD1. The V gene's germline CDR1 is SGHRS and CDR2 YFSETQ. The CDR3 is 15 residues long. Trimming at V came to 0 bases and at J to 5 bases, leaving 6 bases not matched to a gene. CDR3: CASSLAGQGWTEAFF. In nucleotides, the CDR3 is TGCGCCAGCAGCTTGGCTGGACAGGGATGGACTGAAGCTTTCTTT.

The chain is built from TRBV11-2 and TRBJ2-1, with 8 bases fitting TRBD2. The V and J ends lost 6 bases and 6 bases, in that order; junction bases with no gene match: 13. Germline V gene sequence: CDR1 SGHAT, CDR2 FQNNGV. The CDR3 is 16 residues long. This CDR3 is CASRLLSGRKSNEQFF. The DNA for the CDR3 is TGTGCCAGCAGACTGTTAAGCGGGAGAAAATCCAATGAGCAGTTCTTC.

The J gene is TRBJ2-6, the V gene TRBV4-2; perhaps TRBD2 as D (6 bases). Germline values: CDR1 LGHNA, CDR2 YNFKEQ. The CDR3 consists of 15 residues. Deletions cut 4 bases from V and 0 bases from J, with 7 bases between. The CDR3 spells CASSPAGSGANVLTF. The CDR3 nucleotides read TGTGCCAGCAGCCCAGCGGGCTCTGGGGCCAACGTCCTGACTTTC.

V is TRBV19 and J is TRBJ1-1; D gene ambiguous. Germline V CDR1 and CDR2: LNHDA, SQIVND (reference sequence). The CDR3 runs to 13 residues. Trimming pared 0 bases from V and 3 bases from J, leaving 5 bases between. CDR3 bases: TGTGCCAGTAGTATAGACGGTTACACTGAAGCTTTCTTT. This translates into CASSIDGYTEAFF.